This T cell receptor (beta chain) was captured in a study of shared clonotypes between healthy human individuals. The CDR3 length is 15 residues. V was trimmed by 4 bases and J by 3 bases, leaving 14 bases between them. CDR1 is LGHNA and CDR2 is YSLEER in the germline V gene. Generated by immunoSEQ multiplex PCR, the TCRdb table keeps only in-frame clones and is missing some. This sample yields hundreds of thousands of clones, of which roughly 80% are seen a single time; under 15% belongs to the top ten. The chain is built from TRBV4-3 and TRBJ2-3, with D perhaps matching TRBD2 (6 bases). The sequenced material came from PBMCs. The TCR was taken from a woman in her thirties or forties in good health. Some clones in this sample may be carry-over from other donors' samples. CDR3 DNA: TGCGCCAGCAGCCCGAGTCCGGGAGCTACAGATACGCAGTATTTT. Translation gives CASSPSPGATDTQYF.